Below are 17 T cell receptor beta chains sequenced from a single sample in a study of kidney transplant recipient with SARS-CoV-2 infection. TCRdb redid the calling of the reads with MiXCR, one entry per CDR3 protein. This sample has some 220,000 distinct CDR3 sequences, with about 28% found just once. The specimen was a blood sample, collected at baseline and on day 111 from a kidney transplant recipient. These TCRs come from a male patient in his 30s who had COVID-19 and was a kidney transplant recipient. Some T cells may be the graft donor's.

Many counts were recorded for this clonotype. V and J are TRBV5-1 and TRBJ2-1; TRBD1 is a possible D gene (5 bases). Trimming shortened V by 3 bases and J by 9 bases, and 16 bases separated the two germline ends. CDR1 is SGHRS and CDR2 is YFSETQ in the germline V gene. CDR3 length: 14 amino acids. The DNA of the CDR3 is TGCGCCAGCAGCTCGGGTTCTAGGGGTGGTGAGCAGTTCTTC. Its translation: CASSSGSRGGEQFF.

This clonotype has a count of ten or more. CDR3 residues: CASRERADTQYF. The CDR3 DNA sequence: TGTGCCAGCAGAGAGAGGGCAGATACGCAGTATTTT. This chain connects TRBV2 to TRBJ2-3, with D possibly TRBD2 on 5 matching bases. The CDR3 runs 12 residues. Trimming stripped 6 bases from V and 4 bases from J, with 8 bases between. Germline CDR1 and CDR2: SNHLY and FYNNEI.

Worth noting for this clonotype: A much larger clone sits a single nucleotide away, making a read error possible. J is TRBJ2-3 and V is TRBV21-1. TRBV21-1 is a recognized pseudogene. CDR3 length equals 17 residues. CDR3 protein: CAGSARIATVMQDTQYF. The CDR3 DNA follows: TGTGCCGGCAGTGCTCGGATAGCTACAGTCATGCAAGATACGCAGTATTTT.

This chain joins TRBV12-3 or TRBV12-4 and TRBJ2-3, with 7 bases that match TRBD2. CDR3 size: 15 residues. Trimming removed 3 bases from V and 0 bases from J; junction bases left unmatched: 3. The CDR3 protein is CASSLRRESTDTQYF. As DNA, the CDR3 is TGTGCCAGCAGTTTGAGGCGGGAGAGCACAGATACGCAGTATTTT.

The V call is TRBV19, the J call TRBJ2-5, with 7 bases identical to TRBD1. The CDR3 length is 14 residues. The V gene end was trimmed by 7 bases and the J gene end by 0 bases; junction bases not matched to a gene: 5. CDR1 is LNHDA and CDR2 is SQIVND in the germline V gene (reference sequence). The CDR3 protein is CASNRGWDQETQYF. For the CDR3, the DNA is TGTGCCAGTAACAGGGGATGGGACCAAGAGACCCAGTACTTC.

Details on this clonotype: This may come from a read error, since a much larger clone is one base off. The chain recombines TRBV6-5 with TRBJ2-6; TRBD2 agrees at 9 bases. The CDR3 length is 16 residues. Germline loops: CDR1 MNHEY, CDR2 SVGAGI. The CDR3 sequence: CASKGTSPSGANILTF. In DNA form, the CDR3 reads TGTGCCAGCAAGGGGACTAGCCCCTCTGGGGCCAACATCCTGACTTTC.

This clonotype showed up many times. The chain combines TRBV5-4 with TRBJ1-2; D ambiguous. Germline V lookup: CDR1 SGHNT, CDR2 YYREEE (reference sequence). The germline V and J ends were trimmed by 7 bases and 4 bases, with 23 bases remaining between them. The CDR3 consists of 16 residues. CDR3 protein: CASGIIVPGKTYGYTF. The CDR3 nucleotides read TGTGCCAGCGGGATCATCGTACCAGGAAAGACCTATGGCTACACCTTC.

This CDR3 is CATSDMDRGNTDTQYF. The DNA for the CDR3 is TGTGCCACCAGTGATATGGACAGGGGGAACACAGATACGCAGTATTTT. The rearrangement joins TRBV24-1 to TRBJ2-3; TRBD1 aligns across 10 bases. Germline lookup yields CDR1 KGHDR and CDR2 SFDVKD. The CDR3 consists of 16 residues. The V and J ends lost 3 bases and 2 bases, in that order; junction bases with no gene match: 4.

This rearrangement joins TRBV2 to TRBJ2-4; the match to TRBD2 covers 9 bases. J gave up 4 bases and V 2 bases, and 18 bases lay outside the gene matches. There are 20 residues in the CDR3. CDR1 is SNHLY and CDR2 is FYNNEI in the germline V gene. As DNA, the CDR3 is TGTGCCAGCAGTGAAAATTGGGGCGGGGGGGTTATCTTTTGGAAAAACATTCAGTACTTC. It encodes CASSENWGGGVIFWKNIQYF.

Of note for this clonotype: One end of the junction fails to match germline, which may point to a read error. The chain links TRBV6-5 to TRBJ1-2; no clear D. The CDR3 sequence is 17 residues long. Germline V lookup: CDR1 MNHEY, CDR2 SVGAGI. The CDR3 sequence is CASSRLMECRRTYGHTF. In DNA form, the CDR3 reads TGTGCCAGCAGTCGATTAATGGAATGTAGAAGGACCTATGGCCACACCTTC.

Concerning this clonotype itself: It may be a read error: a sequence one base away is much more abundant. This sequence joins TRBV19 and TRBJ1-2; 7 nucleotides agree with TRBD1. The germline V gene encodes CDR1 LNHDA and CDR2 SQIVND (reference sequence). This CDR3 has 15 residues. The CDR3 region is CASNIRDRTGDGYTF. Written as DNA, the CDR3 is TGTGCCAGTAATATAAGGGATAGAACAGGGGACGGCTACACCTTC.

This clonotype was recorded many times. This sequence joins TRBV10-3 and TRBJ2-7, with 8 bases that match TRBD1. This CDR3 region has 15 residues. With V trimmed by 4 bases and J by 2 bases, 7 bases remained unmatched. The V gene's germline CDR1 is ENHRY and CDR2 SYGVKD. The CDR3 coding sequence is TGTGCCATCAGTGTGGAGGACAGGGCCACCTACGAGCAGTACTTC. This sequence encodes CAISVEDRATYEQYF.

In this sample, this clonotype turned up many times. The rearrangement links TRBV20-1 to TRBJ1-5, with 8 bases fitting TRBD1. The CDR3 length is 17 residues. V shed 3 bases and J 7 bases; nucleotides not matched to a gene: 17. Germline V CDR1 and CDR2: DFQATT, SNEGSKA (reference sequence). CDR3 coding DNA: TGCAGTGCTAGCGGGCTAACGGGCAGGGGGCGAGAACAGCCCCAGCATTTT. It is translated as CSASGLTGRGREQPQHF.

This clonotype has more than one count but fewer than ten. The chain links TRBV5-1 to TRBJ2-3; TRBD2 matches 7 bases. J was trimmed by 5 bases and V by 2 bases; bases with no gene match: 11. This CDR3 has 16 residues. Looked up from germline, CDR1 is SGHRS and CDR2 is YFSETQ. The CDR3 loop reads CASSLSSGTTIDTQYF. CDR3 DNA sequence: TGCGCCAGCAGCTTATCGTCCGGGACTACCATAGATACGCAGTATTTT.

This clonotype was recorded at least ten times. In nucleotides, the CDR3 is TGTGCCAGCAGCCCTAGCGGCACAGATACGCAGTATTTT. Protein sequence: CASSPSGTDTQYF. The rearrangement uses TRBV9 and TRBJ2-3, with a tentative D call TRBD2 (6 bases). CDR3 size: 13 residues. Trimming cost V 4 bases and J 1 base, with 7 bases left between them. Germline CDR1 reads SGDLS; CDR2 reads YYNGEE.

About this clonotype: A read error is possible here, since a much larger clone lies one base away. The rearrangement joins TRBV7-2 to TRBJ1-2, with 7 bases that match TRBD1. The CDR3 totals 15 residues. Germline-derived CDR1 and CDR2 are SGHTA and FQGNSA. The DNA for the CDR3 is TGTGCCAGCAGCTTTCAGAGGGGGCCAGTTTATGGCCACACCTTC. Protein sequence: CASSFQRGPVYGHTF.

This clonotype came up many times. The J gene is TRBJ2-2, the V gene TRBV5-4; TRBD1 matches 7 bases. The V gene end was trimmed by 2 bases and the J gene end by 5 bases; junction bases not matched to a gene: 9. Per the germline V gene, CDR1 is SGHNT and CDR2 is YYREEE (reference sequence). The CDR3 length is 16 residues. CDR3 loop: CASSFTGTADTGELFF. The CDR3 bases are TGTGCCAGCAGCTTTACCGGGACAGCCGATACCGGGGAGCTGTTTTTT.